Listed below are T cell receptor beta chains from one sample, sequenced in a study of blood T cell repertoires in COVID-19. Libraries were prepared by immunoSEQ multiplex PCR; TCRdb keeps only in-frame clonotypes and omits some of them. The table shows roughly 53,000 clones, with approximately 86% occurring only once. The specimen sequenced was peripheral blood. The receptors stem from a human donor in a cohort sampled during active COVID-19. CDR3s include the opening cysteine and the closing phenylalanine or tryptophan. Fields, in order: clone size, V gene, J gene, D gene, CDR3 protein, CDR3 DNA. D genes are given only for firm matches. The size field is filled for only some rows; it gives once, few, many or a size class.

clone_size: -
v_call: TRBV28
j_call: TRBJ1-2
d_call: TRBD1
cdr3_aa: CASSRQGYGYLDGYTF
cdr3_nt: TGTGCCAGCAGTCGACAGGGGTATGGGTATTTGGATGGCTACACCTTC

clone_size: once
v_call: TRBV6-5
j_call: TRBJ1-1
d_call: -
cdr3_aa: CAATPRQGKMTEAFF
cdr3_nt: TGTGCCGCCACCCCCCGGCAGGGGAAAATGACTGAAGCTTTCTTT

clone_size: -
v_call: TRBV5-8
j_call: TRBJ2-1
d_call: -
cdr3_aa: CASSPGQNYNRNEQFF
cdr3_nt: TGTGCCAGCAGCCCCGGACAGAACTATAATCGCAATGAGCAGTTCTTC

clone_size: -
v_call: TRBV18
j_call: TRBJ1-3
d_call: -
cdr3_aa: CASSPALLDSRNTIYF
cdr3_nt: TGTGCCAGCTCACCTGCCTTACTGGACAGCCGAAACACCATATATTTT

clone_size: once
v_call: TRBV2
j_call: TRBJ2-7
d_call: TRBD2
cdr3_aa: CASSDSGGSVNEQYF
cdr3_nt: TGTGCCAGCAGTGATAGCGGGGGATCAGTGAACGAGCAGTACTTC

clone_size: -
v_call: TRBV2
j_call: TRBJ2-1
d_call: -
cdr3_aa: CASREGPNSYNEQFF
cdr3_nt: TGTGCCAGCAGGGAGGGACCCAACTCCTACAATGAGCAGTTCTTC

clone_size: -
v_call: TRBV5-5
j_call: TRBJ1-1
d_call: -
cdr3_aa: CASRATDTEAFF
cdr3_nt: TGTGCCAGCAGGGCGACAGACACTGAAGCTTTCTTT

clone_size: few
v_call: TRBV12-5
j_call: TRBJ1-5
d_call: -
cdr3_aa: CASGEYSNQPQHF
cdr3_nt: TGTGCTAGTGGTGAGTATAGCAATCAGCCCCAGCATTTT

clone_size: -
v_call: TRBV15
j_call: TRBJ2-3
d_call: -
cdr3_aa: CATSRDLGAPSTDTQYF
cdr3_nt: TGTGCCACCAGCAGAGATTTGGGGGCGCCAAGCACAGATACGCAGTATTTT

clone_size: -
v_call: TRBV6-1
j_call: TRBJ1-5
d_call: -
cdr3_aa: CASSEARDSYQHF
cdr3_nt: TGTGCCAGCAGTGAAGCACGTGACAGTTATCAGCATTTT

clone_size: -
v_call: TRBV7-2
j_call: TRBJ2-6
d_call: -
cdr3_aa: CASSLVLLPNVLTF
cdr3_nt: TGTGCCAGCAGCTTAGTATTACTGCCCAACGTCCTGACTTTC

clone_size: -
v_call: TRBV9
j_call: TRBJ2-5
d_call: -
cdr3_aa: CASSEDGTGRETQYF
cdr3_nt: TGTGCCAGCAGTGAAGACGGGACTGGACGAGAGACCCAGTACTTC

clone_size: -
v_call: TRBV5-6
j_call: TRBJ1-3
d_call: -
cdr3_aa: CASSLEAGTGNTIYF
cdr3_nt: TGTGCCAGCAGCTTGGAAGCAGGGACTGGAAACACCATATATTTT

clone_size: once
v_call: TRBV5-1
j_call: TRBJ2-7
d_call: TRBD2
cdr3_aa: CASRPQLAGAYEQYF
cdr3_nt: TGCGCCAGCCGCCCCCAGTTAGCGGGAGCCTACGAGCAGTACTTC

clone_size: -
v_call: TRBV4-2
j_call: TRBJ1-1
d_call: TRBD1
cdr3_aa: CASSQHTGGQIAEAFF
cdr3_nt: TGTGCCAGCAGCCAACATACAGGGGGCCAGATAGCTGAAGCTTTCTTT

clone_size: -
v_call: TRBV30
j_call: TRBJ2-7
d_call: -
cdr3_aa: CASQADTYEQYF
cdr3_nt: TGTGCCTCCCAGGCCGACACCTACGAGCAGTACTTC

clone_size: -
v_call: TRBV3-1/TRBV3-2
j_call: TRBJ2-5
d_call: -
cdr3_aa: CASSPTRDSLETQYF
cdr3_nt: TGTGCCAGCAGCCCTACCCGGGATAGCCTAGAGACCCAGTACTTC

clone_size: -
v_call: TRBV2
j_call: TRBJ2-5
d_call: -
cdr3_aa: CASSERNRVRETQYF
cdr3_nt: TGTGCCAGCAGTGAAAGAAACAGGGTCCGCGAGACCCAGTACTTC

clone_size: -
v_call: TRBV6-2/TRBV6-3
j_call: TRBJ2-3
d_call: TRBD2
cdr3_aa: CASSFGSTSGKSADTQYF
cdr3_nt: TGTGCCAGCAGTTTCGGGAGTACTAGCGGGAAGAGCGCAGATACGCAGTATTTT

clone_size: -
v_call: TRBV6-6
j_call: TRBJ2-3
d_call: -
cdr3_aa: CASTLGGGRTDTQYF
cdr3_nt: TGTGCCAGCACCCTCGGTGGGGGGAGGACAGATACGCAGTATTTT

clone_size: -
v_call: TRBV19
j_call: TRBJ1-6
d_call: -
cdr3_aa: CASSIARAKYNSPLHF
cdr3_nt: TGTGCCAGTAGTATTGCCAGGGCAAAGTATAATTCACCCCTCCACTTT

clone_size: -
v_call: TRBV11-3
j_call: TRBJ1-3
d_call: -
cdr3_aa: CASSLTASGNTIYF
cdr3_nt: TGTGCCAGCAGCTTGACAGCCTCTGGAAACACCATATATTTT

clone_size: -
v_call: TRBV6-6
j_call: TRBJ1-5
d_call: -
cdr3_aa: CASSGHNNQPQHF
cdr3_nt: TGTGCCAGCAGTGGACACAACAATCAGCCCCAGCATTTT

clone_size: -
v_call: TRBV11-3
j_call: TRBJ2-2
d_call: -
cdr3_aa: CASSLALRTRGAVF
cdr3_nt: TGTGCCAGCAGCTTAGCCCTCCGCACCCGGGGAGCTGTTTTT

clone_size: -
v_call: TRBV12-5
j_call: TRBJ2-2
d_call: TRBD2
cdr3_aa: CASGLPSGGVNTGELFF
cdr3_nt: TGTGCTAGTGGTTTGCCTAGCGGGGGGGTGAACACCGGGGAGCTGTTTTTT